This T cell receptor beta chain stems from a study of Graves' ophthalmopathy and Graves' hyperthyroidism. RNA served as the template for amplifying TCR beta CDR3 regions. Second-round multiplex PCR followed a first-round RT-PCR using HTBI primers. TCRdb recomputed calls from the multiplex PCR reads with MiXCR, one row per CDR3 protein. Here the sample spans about 620,000 distinct CDR3 sequences, 20% to 25% being singletons. Germline lookup yields CDR1 MNHNS and CDR2 SASEGT. The CDR3 contains 15 residues. V gave up 7 bases and J gave up 2 bases, with 15 bases separating them. The sample taken for sequencing was peripheral blood. The clonotype comes from a woman aged 18-29 years with stable Graves' hyperthyroidism. Some clones in this sample may be carry-over from other donors' samples. The chain employs TRBV6-1 and TRBJ1-5; D might be TRBD1 (5 bases). The CDR3 nucleotides read TGTGCCAGCACCCTCCAGGGTGTTGGCAATCAGCCCCAGCATTTT. This sequence encodes CASTLQGVGNQPQHF.